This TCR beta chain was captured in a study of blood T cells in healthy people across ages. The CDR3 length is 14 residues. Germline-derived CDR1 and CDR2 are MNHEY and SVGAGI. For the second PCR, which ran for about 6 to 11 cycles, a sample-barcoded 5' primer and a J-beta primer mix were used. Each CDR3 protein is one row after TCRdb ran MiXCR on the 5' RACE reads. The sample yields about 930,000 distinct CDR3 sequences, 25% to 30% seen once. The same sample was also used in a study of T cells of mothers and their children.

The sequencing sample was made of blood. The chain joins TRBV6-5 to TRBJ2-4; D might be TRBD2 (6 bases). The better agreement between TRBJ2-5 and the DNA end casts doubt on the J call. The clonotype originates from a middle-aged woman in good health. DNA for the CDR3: TGTGCCAGCAGGTCCCCTGGGGCGGGGGAGACCCAGTACTTC. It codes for CASRSPGAGETQYF.